This section outlines one T cell receptor beta chain sequence together with its context. This entry comes from a study of cytomegalovirus exposure and HLA in healthy donors. 60 Vbeta and 13 Jbeta primers were used in PCR. Repertoires were generated with immunoSEQ multiplex PCR, while TCRdb's copy carries only in-frame clones and drops some. The data contain approximately 130,000 clones, about 76% of them singletons. Sequenced sample: PBMCs. This TCR was recovered from a man between 18 and 35 years old in good health and CMV-seronegative.

This CDR3 reads CASSSAGGIIPATNEKLFF. In DNA, the CDR3 is TGCGCCAGCAGCTCCGCAGGGGGTATTATCCCAGCAACTAATGAAAAACTGTTTTTT. The gene calls are TRBV5-1 and TRBJ1-4; 7 nucleotides align to TRBD1. The CDR3 length is 19 residues. Germline CDR1 SGHRS, CDR2 YFSETQ. With 3 bases clipped from V and 0 bases from J, the junction kept 14 bases outside the gene matches.